The 11 T cell receptor beta chains listed next were all sequenced from one sample in a study of shared clonotypes between healthy human individuals. Profiled with immunoSEQ multiplex PCR; TCRdb holds only in-frame clones, not every one. The sample includes about 2,200,000 clones, about 93% of them seen just once. Naive CD8 cells lacked CD45RO, underwent positive selection for CCR7 and left out terminally differentiated effector memory CD45RA+ cells. The sample consisted of naive CD8+ T cells from PBMCs. Receptors originate from a man aged 18 to 30 in good health. Some clones in this sample may be carry-over from other donors' samples.

This clone has just one count. This chain links TRBV28 with TRBJ1-2; D possibly corresponds to TRBD1 (5 bases). The CDR3 runs to 15 residues. Trimming pared 6 bases from V and 6 bases from J, leaving 20 bases between. Germline values: CDR1 MDHEN, CDR2 SYDVKM. CDR3 amino acids: CASRFAGGKDNGYTF. In DNA form, the CDR3 reads TGTGCCAGCAGATTTGCGGGGGGGAAAGACAATGGCTACACCTTC.

The chain recombines TRBV19 with TRBJ2-7; unclear D gene. Germline loops: CDR1 LNHDA, CDR2 SQIVND (reference sequence). V lost 4 bases and J lost 6, with 10 bases in between. The CDR3 sequence is 12 residues long. The DNA of the CDR3 is TGTGCCAGTAGTACTGGGATTTCCGAGCAGTACTTC. This sequence encodes CASSTGISEQYF.

V is TRBV7-9 and J is TRBJ2-1, with D perhaps assigned TRBD1 or TRBD2 (5 bases each). In germline, CDR1 is SEHNR, CDR2 FQNEAQ (reference sequence). With 0 bases removed from V and 2 bases from J, the gap between germline ends came to 8 bases. CDR3 length: 15 amino acids. CDR3 loop: CASSLAGPTYNEQFF. CDR3 coding DNA: TGTGCCAGCAGCTTAGCGGGACCCACCTACAATGAGCAGTTCTTC.

This chain links TRBV28 with TRBJ2-1; D gene uncertain. The CDR3 runs 13 residues. Per germline, CDR1 MDHEN and CDR2 SYDVKM. Trimming removed 3 bases at V and 8 bases at J, with 11 bases between. The CDR3 protein is CASSFWQVDEQFF. The CDR3 DNA is TGTGCCAGCAGTTTTTGGCAGGTCGATGAGCAGTTCTTC. The full variable domain, its missing parts supplied by reference TRBV28 and TRBJ2-1, is DVKVTQSSRYLVKRTGEKVFLECVQDMDHENMFWYRQDPGLGLRLIYFSYDVKMKEKGDIPEGYSVSREKKERFSLILESASTNQTSMYLCASSFWQVDEQFFGPGTRLTVL.

V is TRBV19 and J is TRBJ1-1, with 7 nucleotides matching TRBD1. This CDR3 region has 14 residues. Germline assignment: CDR1 LNHDA and CDR2 SQIVND (reference sequence). The V gene end was trimmed by 8 bases and the J gene end by 3 bases; junction bases not matched to a gene: 9. CDR3 in DNA: TGTGCCAGTCGCCCCAGGGGGTTGGACACTGAAGCTTTCTTT. It is translated as CASRPRGLDTEAFF.

This sequence joins TRBV11-2 and TRBJ2-3; a weak D match, TRBD2 (6 bases). V lost 1 base and J lost 6, with 14 bases in between. Germline loops: CDR1 SGHAT, CDR2 FQNNGV. This CDR3 region has 15 residues. The CDR3 is CASSLGGRIDDTQYF. Here the CDR3 DNA reads TGTGCCAGCAGCTTAGGGGGGAGGATAGATGATACGCAGTATTTT.

The gene calls are TRBV15 and TRBJ2-3; D may be TRBD1 (7 bases). Germline lookup yields CDR1 LNHNV and CDR2 YYDKDF (reference sequence). V lost 5 bases and J 4 bases, leaving 25 bases between the germline ends. CDR3 length: 18 amino acids. The CDR3 DNA reads TGTGCCACCAGCCGGGGTGTCGGGGAGGTAGGGGGCTCAGATACGCAGTATTTT. As protein: CATSRGVGEVGGSDTQYF.

The chain links TRBV4-1 to TRBJ2-1; no clear D. The V end was cut by 4 bases, the J end by 9 bases, with 19 bases between. Germline CDR1 MGHRA, CDR2 YSYEKL. This CDR3 spans 15 amino acids. This CDR3 reads CASSRGSGFVGEQFF. CDR3 in DNA: TGCGCCAGCAGCCGTGGATCTGGCTTTGTGGGTGAGCAGTTCTTC.

In the case of this clone: The identical CDR3 is also encoded by other nucleotide sequences in the sample. V is TRBV6-5 and J is TRBJ2-2, with D hard to call. The V gene's germline CDR1 is MNHEY and CDR2 SVGAGI. The CDR3 is made up of 12 amino acids. V was clipped by 6 bases and J by 4 bases, with 6 bases between them. The CDR3 DNA reads as TGTGCCAGCAGAGAAATCACCGGGGAGCTGTTTTTT. The encoded protein is CASREITGELFF.

To note about this clone: Different DNA sequences within this sample yield the same CDR3. The chain has TRBV15 and TRBJ2-7, with 7 bases lining up with TRBD1. The J segment lost 1 base and the V segment lost 0 bases, leaving 3 bases of the junction unmatched. This CDR3 contains 15 residues. CDR1 is LNHNV, CDR2 YYDKDF, per germline (reference sequence). The CDR3 sequence is CATSREGTVSYEQYF. The DNA for the CDR3 is TGTGCCACCAGCAGAGAAGGGACAGTTTCCTACGAGCAGTACTTC.

This chain joins TRBV7-2 and TRBJ1-2; 7 bases line up with TRBD1. This CDR3 region has 14 residues. Per the germline V gene, CDR1 is SGHTA and CDR2 is FQGNSA. Trimming removed 1 base from V and 4 bases from J; junction bases left unmatched: 3. CDR3 in amino acids: CASSLERDSYGYTF. In nucleotides, the CDR3 is TGTGCCAGCAGCTTAGAGAGGGACAGCTATGGCTACACCTTC.